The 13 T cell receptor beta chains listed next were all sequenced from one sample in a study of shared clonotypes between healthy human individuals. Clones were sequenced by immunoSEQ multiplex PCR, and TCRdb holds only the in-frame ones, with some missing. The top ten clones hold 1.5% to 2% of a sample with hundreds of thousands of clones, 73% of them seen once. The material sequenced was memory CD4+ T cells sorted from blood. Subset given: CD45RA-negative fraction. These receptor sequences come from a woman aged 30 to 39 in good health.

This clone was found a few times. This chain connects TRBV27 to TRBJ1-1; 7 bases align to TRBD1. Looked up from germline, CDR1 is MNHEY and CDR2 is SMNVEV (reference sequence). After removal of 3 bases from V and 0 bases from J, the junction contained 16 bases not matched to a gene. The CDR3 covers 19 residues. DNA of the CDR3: TGTGCCAGCAGTTTCTCACCCGCCAACAGGGGAAGGGTGAACACTGAAGCTTTCTTT. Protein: CASSFSPANRGRVNTEAFF.

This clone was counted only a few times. In DNA form, the CDR3 reads TGTGCCAGCAGTGAGGTGGATCTCGCGACCCAGTACTTC. Amino acid sequence: CASSEVDLATQYF. The chain recombines TRBV6-1 with TRBJ2-5; D not certain. The germline V gene has CDR1 MNHNS and CDR2 SASEGT. Between the trimmed V and J ends, which lost 3 bases and 7 bases, there was a span of 12 bases. CDR3 length equals 13 residues.

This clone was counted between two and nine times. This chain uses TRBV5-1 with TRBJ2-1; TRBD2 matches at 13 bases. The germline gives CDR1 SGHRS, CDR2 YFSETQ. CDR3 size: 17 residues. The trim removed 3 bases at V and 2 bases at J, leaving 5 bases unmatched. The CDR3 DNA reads TGCGCCAGCAGCTCCGGACTAGCGGGAGAGGCCTACAATGAGCAGTTCTTC. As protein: CASSSGLAGEAYNEQFF.

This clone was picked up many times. The CDR3 here is CAWSTALPIYF. The CDR3, as DNA: TGTGCCTGGAGTACCGCGCTTCCCATATATTTT. The chain recombines TRBV30 with TRBJ1-3; D call uncertain. The CDR3 totals 11 residues. From germline, CDR1 is GTSNPN and CDR2 SVGIG (reference sequence). V shed 2 bases and J shed 11 bases, with 10 bases lying between them.

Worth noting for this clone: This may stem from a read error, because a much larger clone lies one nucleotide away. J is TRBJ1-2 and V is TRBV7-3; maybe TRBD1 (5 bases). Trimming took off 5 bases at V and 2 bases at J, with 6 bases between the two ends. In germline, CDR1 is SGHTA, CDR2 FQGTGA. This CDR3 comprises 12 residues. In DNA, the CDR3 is TGTGCCAGCAGCCGGGACAACTATGGCTACACCTTC. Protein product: CASSRDNYGYTF.

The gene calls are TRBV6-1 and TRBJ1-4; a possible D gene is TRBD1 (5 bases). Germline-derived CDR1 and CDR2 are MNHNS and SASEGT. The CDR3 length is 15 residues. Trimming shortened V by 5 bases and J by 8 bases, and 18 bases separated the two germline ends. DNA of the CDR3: TGTGCCAGCAGTCTATCCGGGACGGGAGGAGAAAAACTGTTTTTT. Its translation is CASSLSGTGGEKLFF.

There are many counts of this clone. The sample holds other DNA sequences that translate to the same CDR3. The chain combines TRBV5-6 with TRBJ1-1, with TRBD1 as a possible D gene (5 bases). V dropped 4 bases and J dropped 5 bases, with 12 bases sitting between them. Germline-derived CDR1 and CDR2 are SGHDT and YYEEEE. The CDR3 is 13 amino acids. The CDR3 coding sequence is TGTGCCAGCAGCCTCGGGACCGGAACTGAAGCTTTCTTT. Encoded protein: CASSLGTGTEAFF.

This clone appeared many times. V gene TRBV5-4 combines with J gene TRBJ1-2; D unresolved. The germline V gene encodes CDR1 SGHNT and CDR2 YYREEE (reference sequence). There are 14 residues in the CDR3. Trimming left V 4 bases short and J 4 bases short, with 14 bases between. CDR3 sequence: CASSRNKAAYGYTF. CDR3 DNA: TGTGCCAGCAGCCGAAACAAGGCTGCCTATGGCTACACCTTC.

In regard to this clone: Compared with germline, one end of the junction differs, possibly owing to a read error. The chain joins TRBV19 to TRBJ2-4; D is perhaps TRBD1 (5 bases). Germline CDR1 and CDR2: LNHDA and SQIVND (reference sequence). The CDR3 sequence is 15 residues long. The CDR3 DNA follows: TGTGCCAGTAGTATAGTAGACAGCGCCAAAAGCATTCAGTACTTC. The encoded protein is CASSIVDSAKSIQYF.

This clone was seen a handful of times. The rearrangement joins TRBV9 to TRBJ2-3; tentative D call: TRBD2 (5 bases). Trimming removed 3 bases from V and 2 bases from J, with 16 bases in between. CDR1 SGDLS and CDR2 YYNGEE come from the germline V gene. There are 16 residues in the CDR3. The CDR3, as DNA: TGTGCCAGCAGCGGGGGATTCCGGGATTCCACAGATACGCAGTATTTT. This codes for CASSGGFRDSTDTQYF.

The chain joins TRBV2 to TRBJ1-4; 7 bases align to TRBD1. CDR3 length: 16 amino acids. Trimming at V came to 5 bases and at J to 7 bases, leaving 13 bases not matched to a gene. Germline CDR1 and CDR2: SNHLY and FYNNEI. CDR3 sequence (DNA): TGTGCCAGCAGTCACCCGGGACGTACAGGGGTTGAAAAACTGTTTTTT. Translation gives CASSHPGRTGVEKLFF. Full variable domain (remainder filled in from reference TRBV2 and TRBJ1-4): EPEVTQTPSHQVTQMGQEVILRCVPISNHLYFYWYRQILGQKVEFLVSFYNNEISEKSEIFDDQFSVERPDGSNFTLKIRSTKLEDSAMYFCASSHPGRTGVEKLFFGSGTQLSVL.

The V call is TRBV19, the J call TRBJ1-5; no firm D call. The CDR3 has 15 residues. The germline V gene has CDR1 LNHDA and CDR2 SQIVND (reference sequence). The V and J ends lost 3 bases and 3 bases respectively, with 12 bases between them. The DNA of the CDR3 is TGTGCCAGTAGTATCTTTGGGTCCCTCAATCAGCCCCAGCATTTT. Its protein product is CASSIFGSLNQPQHF.

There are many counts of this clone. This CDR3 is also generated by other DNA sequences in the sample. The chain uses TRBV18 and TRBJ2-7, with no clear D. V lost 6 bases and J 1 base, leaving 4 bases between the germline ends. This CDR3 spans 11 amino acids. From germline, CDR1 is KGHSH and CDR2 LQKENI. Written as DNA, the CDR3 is TGTGCCAGCTCTTCGTCCTACGAGCAGTACTTC. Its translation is CASSSSYEQYF.